This T cell receptor beta chain was sequenced in a study of blood T cell repertoires in COVID-19. Study processing details: Reference gene primer amplification in the assay estimated nucleated cell counts. The table came from immunoSEQ multiplex PCR; TCRdb's copy has only in-frame clones and leaves some out. Clone size and V and J calls were adopted from that table, with D and trimming inferred from the DNA. The repertoire consists of about 310,000 clones, with roughly 90% occurring once and the leading ten covering about 1%. This clone came up once. The sample taken for sequencing was peripheral blood. The source is a woman aged 40-49 years with COVID-19, enrolled during active disease.

The CDR3 loop reads CASSYPSWHNEQFF. The DNA of the CDR3 is TGTGCCAGCAGTTATCCCTCTTGGCACAATGAGCAGTTCTTC. J is TRBJ2-1 and V is TRBV28; D not resolved. The germline V gene has CDR1 MDHEN and CDR2 SYDVKM. V was cut by 4 bases and J by 5 bases, with 12 bases left in between. The CDR3 consists of 14 residues.